Below are 14 T cell receptor beta chains sequenced from a single sample in a study of long-term antiretroviral therapy in people with HIV. immunoSEQ v3.0 was run at survey level. Sequencing used immunoSEQ multiplex PCR; TCRdb keeps in-frame clones, though not all of them. Among around 10,000 clones listed, around 83% were seen once. The sample was unsorted PBMCs, taken 0.3 years before starting antiretroviral therapy. These receptors were taken from a man aged 30-40 years with HIV.

The chain is built from TRBV19 and TRBJ1-2; D gene ambiguous. Looked up from germline, CDR1 is LNHDA and CDR2 is SQIVND (reference sequence). V gave up 3 bases and J gave up 7 bases, with 18 bases separating them. This CDR3 contains 15 residues. CDR3 coding DNA: TGTGCCAGTAGTATCGATCGTGTCACATTAAGTGGCTACACCTTC. The encoded protein is CASSIDRVTLSGYTF.

This clone turned up a few times. The V gene is TRBV5-1, the J gene TRBJ2-2; tentatively, D is TRBD1 (6 bases). CDR3 size: 15 residues. The ends were cut back, 4 bases at V and 0 bases at J, with 10 bases in the middle. Germline CDR1 SGHRS, CDR2 YFSETQ. Here the CDR3 reads CASSAGVPNTGELFF. CDR3 nucleotides: TGCGCCAGCAGCGCAGGGGTCCCGAACACCGGGGAGCTGTTTTTT.

V usage is TRBV6-6 and J usage is TRBJ1-2; D is ambiguous. Trimming stripped 7 bases from V and 8 bases from J, with 20 bases between. This CDR3 region has 14 residues. Germline assignment: CDR1 MNHNY and CDR2 SVGAGI (reference sequence). The CDR3 reads CASTQVGTPRGYTF. CDR3 sequence (DNA): TGTGCCAGCACCCAAGTGGGTACCCCAAGGGGCTACACCTTC.

The chain joins TRBV28 to TRBJ2-7; D is possibly TRBD2 (5 bases). The CDR3 loop spans 13 amino acids. In germline, CDR1 is MDHEN, CDR2 SYDVKM. The germline V and J ends were trimmed by 5 bases and 2 bases, with 10 bases remaining between them. The CDR3, as DNA: TGTGCCAGCAGTCCCGGACTGACCTACGAGCAGTACTTC. Amino acids: CASSPGLTYEQYF. Full variable domain (missing parts from reference TRBV28 and TRBJ2-7): DVKVTQSSRYLVKRTGEKVFLECVQDMDHENMFWYRQDPGLGLRLIYFSYDVKMKEKGDIPEGYSVSREKKERFSLILESASTNQTSMYLCASSPGLTYEQYFGPGTRLTVT.

The chain has TRBV5-4 and TRBJ1-2, with TRBD1 identical over 10 bases. The length of the CDR3 is 14 residues. The V gene's germline CDR1 is SGHNT and CDR2 YYREEE (reference sequence). V lost 4 bases to trimming and J lost 5 bases; unmatched junction nucleotides: 5. In DNA form, the CDR3 reads TGTGCCAGCAGCCCCGGGACAGGGGATTATGGCTACACCTTC. Its translation: CASSPGTGDYGYTF.

This clone was observed a few times. The rearrangement uses TRBV18 and TRBJ1-5, with 9 bases lining up with TRBD1. The CDR3 runs to 15 residues. V dropped 5 bases and J dropped 6; count of bases not matched to a gene: 8. Germline CDR1 KGHSH, CDR2 LQKENI. CDR3 loop: CASSWEQGAGQPQHF. The CDR3 DNA reads TGTGCCAGCTCATGGGAACAGGGGGCAGGTCAGCCCCAGCATTTT.

This chain uses TRBV5-1 with TRBJ2-7; D gene ambiguous. The germline V gene encodes CDR1 SGHRS and CDR2 YFSETQ. The germline V and J ends were trimmed by 3 bases and 0 bases, with 10 bases remaining between them. This CDR3 region has 14 residues. CDR3 nucleotide sequence: TGCGCCAGCAGCTCGACCCGGAGCTCCTACGAGCAGTACTTC. It specifies CASSSTRSSYEQYF.

The sample holds one count of this clone. V and J are TRBV10-3 and TRBJ1-6; the match to TRBD1 covers 9 bases. This CDR3 contains 13 residues. Per the germline V gene, CDR1 is ENHRY and CDR2 is SYGVKD. The junction had 9 bases not matched to a gene; V was cut back by 11 bases and J by 10 bases. Here the CDR3 DNA reads TGTGCCTCGTGGGACAGGGCAGACTCACCCCTCCACTTT. This gives the protein CASWDRADSPLHF.

The V and J genes are TRBV15 and TRBJ1-4; 10 bases agree with TRBD1. CDR1 is LNHNV and CDR2 is YYDKDF in the germline V gene (reference sequence). The CDR3 length is 14 residues. The ends lost 3 bases at V and 6 bases at J; junction bases unmatched: 1. CDR3 region: CATSRTGGDEKLFF. In DNA, the CDR3 is TGTGCCACCAGCAGGACAGGGGGCGATGAAAAACTGTTTTTT.

This chain uses TRBV19 with TRBJ1-2, with D perhaps matching TRBD1 (5 bases). From germline, CDR1 is LNHDA and CDR2 SQIVND (reference sequence). Trimming stripped 4 bases from V and 2 bases from J, with 17 bases between. The CDR3 is made up of 16 amino acids. The CDR3 spells CASSTLVGTINYGYTF. CDR3 nucleotide sequence: TGTGCCAGTAGTACCCTTGTCGGGACGATCAACTATGGCTACACCTTC.

The chain uses TRBV6-1 and TRBJ1-2; 7 positions match TRBD1. This CDR3 has 14 residues. The germline V gene encodes CDR1 MNHNS and CDR2 SASEGT. V trimming: 5 bases; J trimming: 5 bases; junction bases outside the gene matches: 8. CDR3 residues: CASSPDRAPYGYTF. DNA of the CDR3: TGTGCCAGCAGTCCCGACAGGGCGCCGTATGGCTACACCTTC.

This rearrangement joins TRBV28 to TRBJ1-1; D perhaps matches TRBD1 (6 bases). Germline V CDR1 and CDR2: MDHEN, SYDVKM. There are 13 residues in the CDR3. V dropped 10 bases and J dropped 1 base, with 13 bases sitting between them. Written as DNA, the CDR3 is TGTGCCACGATAGACAGGTGGAACACTGAAGCTTTCTTT. It yields the protein CATIDRWNTEAFF. Supplemented by reference TRBV28 and TRBJ1-1, the full variable domain reads DVKVTQSSRYLVKRTGEKVFLECVQDMDHENMFWYRQDPGLGLRLIYFSYDVKMKEKGDIPEGYSVSREKKERFSLILESASTNQTSMYLCATIDRWNTEAFFGQGTRLTVV.

This rearrangement joins TRBV5-6 to TRBJ2-7; the D gene is possibly TRBD1 (6 bases). This CDR3 contains 14 residues. V lost 1 base to trimming and J lost 2 bases, with 10 bases between them. Per the germline V gene, CDR1 is SGHDT and CDR2 is YYEEEE. The CDR3 coding sequence is TGTGCCAGCAGCTTGTTGGACAGCCCCTACGAGCAGTACTTC. This translates into CASSLLDSPYEQYF.

The J gene is TRBJ2-5, the V gene TRBV27, with a tentative D call TRBD2 (5 bases). V gave up 8 bases and J gave up 1 base, with 14 bases separating them. This CDR3 is built from 14 residues. The V gene's germline CDR1 is MNHEY and CDR2 SMNVEV (reference sequence). The CDR3 spells CASSSGLFQETQYF. For the CDR3, the DNA is TGTGCCAGCTCCTCCGGACTCTTCCAAGAGACCCAGTACTTC.